The clone carrying this T cell receptor beta chain occurred once. What it binds is unknown. PCR primers comprised 60 Vbeta and 13 Jbeta primers. Sequencing used immunoSEQ multiplex PCR; TCRdb keeps in-frame clones, though not all of them. Of some 200,000 clones in the sample, roughly four fifths are singletons; the top ten hold approximately 0.74%. These data belong to a study of cytomegalovirus exposure and HLA in healthy donors. General observations from the study: Immune exposure information comprised only CMV serostatus. In an earlier analysis, about 87% or about 30%: the productive usage of most TCR beta V segments.

CDR1 and CDR2 from the germline V gene are GTSNPN and SVGIG (reference sequence). The V end lost 0 bases, the J end lost 6 bases, and 20 bases lay between the germline ends. The CDR3 has 16 residues. Healthy bone marrow donors made up the donors. Nominally healthy donors provided the samples, though records likely missed some immune exposures. The sequence came from a woman under 30 in good health and CMV-seronegative. Sequencing used PBMCs. The rearrangement links TRBV30 to TRBJ1-2, with unresolved D. CDR3 DNA sequence: TGTGCCTGGAGTGTACCCGTGGTATCCGGGATCGATGGCTACACCTTC. This translates into CAWSVPVVSGIDGYTF.